A single sample is the source of the 9 T cell receptor beta chains below, sequenced in a study of vaccination and CD4 T cells after COVID-19. These receptors have no identified antigens. Treatment specified: roughly nine-day PBMC culture with coronavirus spike peptide pools or control peptides (ViraFEST assay). The study sequenced cultured CD4+ T cell DNA using the Oncomine TCR Beta short-read assay. Via MiXCR, TCRdb re-called the PCR reads, giving one row per CDR3 protein. The sample records some 10,000 distinct CDR3 sequences, roughly 25% being singletons. Here the sequenced sample was CD4+ T cells from blood, cultured in vitro, taken before SARS-CoV-2 vaccination. The receptors were sampled from a human donor who received a COVID-19 vaccine.

This clonotype has a handful of counts. The rearrangement links TRBV18 to TRBJ2-5; D remains ambiguous. In germline, CDR1 is KGHSH, CDR2 LQKENI. Trimming removed 3 bases at V and 1 base at J, with 0 bases between. This CDR3 has 11 amino acids. The CDR3 sequence: CASSPQETQYF. The CDR3 region has the DNA TGTGCCAGCTCACCCCAAGAGACCCAGTACTTC.

CDR3 protein: CASSRRSTGATGELFF. The CDR3 bases are TGTGCCAGCAGCCGCCGTTCGACAGGGGCCACCGGGGAGCTGTTTTTT. The chain couples TRBV14 to TRBJ2-2; 8 bases are a match to TRBD1. The CDR3 is 16 amino acids. The trim removed 4 bases at V and 4 bases at J, leaving 8 bases unmatched. Per the germline V gene, CDR1 is SGHDN and CDR2 is FVKESK.

The table lists this clonotype with a few counts. The rearrangement uses TRBV19 and TRBJ1-6, with a weak D call TRBD1 (5 bases). Germline loops: CDR1 LNHDA, CDR2 SQIVND (reference sequence). Trimming removed 3 bases from V and 1 base from J, with 7 bases in between. This CDR3 is 15 amino acids long. This CDR3 is CASSMGVSYNSPLHF. The CDR3 bases are TGTGCCAGTAGTATGGGGGTATCCTATAATTCACCCCTCCACTTT.

This clonotype rates as medium-sized (0.01 to 0.1%). The V call is TRBV19, the J call TRBJ2-3, with unresolved D. Germline CDR1 is LNHDA and CDR2 is SQIVND (reference sequence). Trimming stripped 6 bases from V and 7 bases from J, with 11 bases between. The CDR3 has 12 amino acids. Here the CDR3 reads CASSLSSNTQYF. The CDR3 DNA follows: TGTGCCAGTAGCCTCAGCTCGAATACGCAGTATTTT.

The chain recombines TRBV6-1 with TRBJ1-4; a weak D match, TRBD1 (5 bases). Germline lookup yields CDR1 MNHNS and CDR2 SASEGT. CDR3 length: 14 residues. The germline V and J ends were trimmed by 6 bases and 3 bases, with 11 bases remaining between them. For the CDR3, the DNA is TGTGCCAGCAGGGCCGGGGCGGCTAATGAAAAACTGTTTTTT. Protein: CASRAGAANEKLFF.

The CDR3 sequence is CSAREDGLFGGYTF. The CDR3 DNA is TGCAGTGCTAGAGAGGATGGGTTGTTTGGTGGCTACACCTTC. This chain joins TRBV20-1 and TRBJ1-2; D is undetermined. Between the trimmed V and J ends, which lost 0 bases and 7 bases, there was a span of 15 bases. Germline assignment: CDR1 DFQATT and CDR2 SNEGSKA (reference sequence). CDR3 length: 14 residues.

The chain has TRBV6-2 or TRBV6-3 and TRBJ2-2; no clear D. CDR1 and CDR2 (germline): MNHEY, SVGEGT. Trimming pared 2 bases from V and 6 bases from J, leaving 10 bases between. This CDR3 region has 14 residues. The CDR3 region is CASSYMAVAGELFF. As DNA, the CDR3 is TGTGCCAGCAGTTACATGGCCGTCGCCGGGGAGCTGTTTTTT.

For the CDR3, the DNA is TGTGCCATCAGTGACAGACTCGGTTATGAGCAGTTCTTC. Protein product: CAISDRLGYEQFF. The chain joins TRBV10-3 to TRBJ2-1; D remains unclear. The CDR3 is made up of 13 amino acids. Trimming shortened V by 3 bases and J by 8 bases, and 11 bases separated the two germline ends. Per the germline V gene, CDR1 is ENHRY and CDR2 is SYGVKD.

As DNA, the CDR3 is TGTGCCAGCAGCCCCGACAGGGGGCCTGGAAACACCATATATTTT. Translation: CASSPDRGPGNTIYF. The gene calls are TRBV7-8 and TRBJ1-3; 10 nucleotides match TRBD1. CDR1 and CDR2 from the germline V gene are SGHVS and FQNEAQ. The CDR3 extends over 15 amino acids. With V trimmed by 5 bases and J by 2 bases, 3 bases remained unmatched.